The rows below give T cell receptor beta chains drawn from one sample of a study of T cell repertoires in cytomegalovirus infection. MiXCR, run by TCRdb on the reads, gives a single entry per CDR3 protein. The sample carries around 89,000 distinct CDR3 sequences, around 32% recorded once. Their recognized antigens are unknown. Specimen: CD8+ T cells from cultured PBMCs, collected from culture after CMV antigen stimulation. The receptors shown here come from a human donor in good health (CMV status not recorded). Some clones in this sample may be carry-over from other donors' samples. CDR3s include the opening cysteine and the closing phenylalanine or tryptophan. The D gene is left open where the match is weak. Only some rows state a clone size, as once, few, many or a class for expanded clones.

CDR3 length: 12; clone size: -; J gene: TRBJ1-2; D gene: -; V gene: TRBV10-3; CDR3 protein: CATWDLNYGYTF; CDR3 DNA: TGTGCCACATGGGACCTTAACTATGGCTACACCTTC
CDR3 length: 16; clone size: -; J gene: TRBJ2-1; D gene: TRBD1; V gene: TRBV5-4; CDR3 protein: CASSPIIRGPIHEQFF; CDR3 DNA: TGTGCCAGCAGCCCAATAATCAGGGGGCCCATCCATGAGCAGTTCTTC
CDR3 length: 14; clone size: -; J gene: TRBJ1-1; D gene: TRBD1; V gene: TRBV20-1; CDR3 protein: CSARWTGRGTEAFF; CDR3 DNA: TGCAGTGCTAGATGGACAGGTCGTGGGACTGAAGCTTTCTTT
CDR3 length: 13; clone size: -; J gene: TRBJ2-2; D gene: -; V gene: TRBV13; CDR3 protein: CASSQEGSGELFF; CDR3 DNA: TGTGCCAGCAGTCAAGAGGGGTCCGGGGAGCTGTTTTTT
CDR3 length: 14; clone size: few; J gene: TRBJ1-1; D gene: -; V gene: TRBV7-9; CDR3 protein: CASTGGGTNTEAFF; CDR3 DNA: TGTGCCAGCACCGGGGGGGGGACGAACACTGAAGCTTTCTTT
CDR3 length: 13; clone size: few; J gene: TRBJ2-1; D gene: -; V gene: TRBV11-2; CDR3 protein: CASSYSSWAEQFF; CDR3 DNA: TGTGCCAGCAGCTATTCTTCTTGGGCTGAGCAGTTCTTC
CDR3 length: 13; clone size: few; J gene: TRBJ2-5; D gene: -; V gene: TRBV12-5; CDR3 protein: CASGLAGKETQYF; CDR3 DNA: TGTGCTAGTGGTTTGGCCGGGAAAGAGACCCAGTACTTC
CDR3 length: 19; clone size: -; J gene: TRBJ1-5; D gene: -; V gene: TRBV12-3/TRBV12-4; CDR3 protein: CASSLDSRGDGSSNQPQHF; CDR3 DNA: TGTGCCAGCAGTTTAGACTCGCGGGGGGACGGTTCTAGCAATCAGCCCCAGCATTTT
CDR3 length: 16; clone size: few; J gene: TRBJ2-1; D gene: TRBD1; V gene: TRBV7-9; CDR3 protein: CASSRLGQGEYNEQFF; CDR3 DNA: TGTGCCAGCAGCCGTTTGGGACAGGGAGAGTACAATGAGCAGTTCTTC
CDR3 length: 13; clone size: -; J gene: TRBJ1-2; D gene: TRBD1; V gene: TRBV28; CDR3 protein: CASSLLTGGGYTF; CDR3 DNA: TGTGCCAGCAGTTTATTGACAGGGGGTGGCTACACCTTC
CDR3 length: 11; clone size: many; J gene: TRBJ2-2; D gene: -; V gene: TRBV12-3/TRBV12-4; CDR3 protein: CASLNTGELFF; CDR3 DNA: TGTGCCAGCCTTAACACCGGGGAGCTGTTTTTT
CDR3 length: 13; clone size: -; J gene: TRBJ2-2; D gene: -; V gene: TRBV20-1; CDR3 protein: CSARDRRTGELFF; CDR3 DNA: TGCAGTGCTAGAGATCGCCGGACCGGGGAGCTGTTTTTT
CDR3 length: 14; clone size: -; J gene: TRBJ1-2; D gene: TRBD1; V gene: TRBV5-1; CDR3 protein: CASSLGSGGDGYTF; CDR3 DNA: TGCGCCAGCAGCTTGGGGTCAGGGGGCGATGGCTACACCTTC
CDR3 length: 17; clone size: -; J gene: TRBJ1-6; D gene: TRBD1; V gene: TRBV20-1; CDR3 protein: CSARDGTGQSYNSPLHF; CDR3 DNA: TGCAGTGCTAGAGACGGGACAGGCCAGTCCTATAATTCACCCCTCCACTTT
CDR3 length: 13; clone size: many; J gene: TRBJ2-1; D gene: -; V gene: TRBV7-8; CDR3 protein: CASSQELYNEQFF; CDR3 DNA: TGTGCCAGCAGCCAGGAACTTTACAATGAGCAGTTCTTC
CDR3 length: 15; clone size: few; J gene: TRBJ2-2; D gene: -; V gene: TRBV5-1; CDR3 protein: CASSSRDINTGELFF; CDR3 DNA: TGCGCCAGCAGCTCACGGGACATTAACACCGGGGAGCTGTTTTTT
CDR3 length: 15; clone size: -; J gene: TRBJ1-1; D gene: -; V gene: TRBV10-2; CDR3 protein: CASSESAGVNTEAFF; CDR3 DNA: TGCGCCAGCAGTGAGTCGGCAGGGGTGAACACTGAAGCTTTCTTT
CDR3 length: 13; clone size: -; J gene: TRBJ1-6; D gene: -; V gene: TRBV9; CDR3 protein: CASSVELPSPLHF; CDR3 DNA: TGTGCCAGCAGCGTAGAGTTACCCTCACCCCTCCACTTT
CDR3 length: 15; clone size: -; J gene: TRBJ1-5; D gene: -; V gene: TRBV27; CDR3 protein: CASSPRGGQTMPQHF; CDR3 DNA: TGTGCCAGCAGCCCAAGGGGGGGGCAGACCATGCCCCAGCATTTT
CDR3 length: 15; clone size: -; J gene: TRBJ1-4; D gene: TRBD1; V gene: TRBV12-3/TRBV12-4; CDR3 protein: CASSAPGTANEKLFF; CDR3 DNA: TGTGCCAGCAGTGCCCCCGGGACAGCAAATGAAAAACTGTTTTTT
CDR3 length: 13; clone size: -; J gene: TRBJ2-7; D gene: -; V gene: TRBV5-5; CDR3 protein: CASSTDTSYEQYF; CDR3 DNA: TGTGCCAGCAGCACAGACACCTCCTACGAGCAGTACTTC
CDR3 length: 15; clone size: -; J gene: TRBJ2-5; D gene: TRBD2; V gene: TRBV19; CDR3 protein: CAIRTSGGTGETQYF; CDR3 DNA: TGTGCCATCCGGACTAGCGGGGGGACGGGAGAGACCCAGTACTTC
CDR3 length: 17; clone size: many; J gene: TRBJ1-2; D gene: -; V gene: TRBV6-1; CDR3 protein: CASFYSFRQPGFGGYTF; CDR3 DNA: TGTGCCAGCTTCTATTCGTTCCGACAGCCGGGATTCGGAGGCTACACCTTC
CDR3 length: 15; clone size: -; J gene: TRBJ2-1; D gene: TRBD1; V gene: TRBV7-2; CDR3 protein: CASSFRDRGDNEQFF; CDR3 DNA: TGTGCCAGCAGCTTCCGGGACAGGGGAGACAATGAGCAGTTCTTC
CDR3 length: 15; clone size: many; J gene: TRBJ2-7; D gene: TRBD1; V gene: TRBV7-6; CDR3 protein: CASRPPPGQSYEQYF; CDR3 DNA: TGTGCCAGCAGGCCACCCCCGGGACAGAGCTACGAGCAGTACTTC
CDR3 length: 16; clone size: -; J gene: TRBJ2-7; D gene: -; V gene: TRBV7-6; CDR3 protein: CASSVEGGRSSYEQYF; CDR3 DNA: TGTGCCAGCAGCGTAGAGGGGGGTAGGAGCTCCTACGAGCAGTACTTC
CDR3 length: 14; clone size: few; J gene: TRBJ1-4; D gene: -; V gene: TRBV12-3/TRBV12-4; CDR3 protein: CASSPGRRVEKLFF; CDR3 DNA: TGTGCCAGCAGTCCAGGGCGCCGAGTTGAAAAACTGTTTTTT
CDR3 length: 13; clone size: -; J gene: TRBJ1-5; D gene: -; V gene: TRBV2; CDR3 protein: CASSEALSQPQHF; CDR3 DNA: TGTGCCAGCAGTGAAGCGCTTAGTCAGCCCCAGCATTTT
CDR3 length: 14; clone size: once; J gene: TRBJ2-7; D gene: TRBD1; V gene: TRBV12-3/TRBV12-4; CDR3 protein: CASSPGTGGDEQYF; CDR3 DNA: TGTGCCAGCAGTCCCGGGACAGGGGGCGACGAGCAGTACTTC
CDR3 length: 15; clone size: -; J gene: TRBJ2-7; D gene: TRBD1; V gene: TRBV7-3; CDR3 protein: CASSSPGQGREEQYF; CDR3 DNA: TGTGCCAGCAGCTCTCCGGGACAGGGCCGGGAAGAGCAGTACTTC
CDR3 length: 15; clone size: many; J gene: TRBJ2-5; D gene: -; V gene: TRBV7-8; CDR3 protein: CASSPSPAAQETQYF; CDR3 DNA: TGTGCCAGCAGCCCGTCTCCGGCCGCCCAAGAGACCCAGTACTTC
CDR3 length: 17; clone size: -; J gene: TRBJ1-5; D gene: -; V gene: TRBV6-1; CDR3 protein: CASSEASGTGSNQPQHF; CDR3 DNA: TGTGCCAGCAGTGAAGCCTCCGGGACGGGTAGCAATCAGCCCCAGCATTTT
CDR3 length: 13; clone size: -; J gene: TRBJ2-1; D gene: -; V gene: TRBV7-2; CDR3 protein: CASSERNYNEQFF; CDR3 DNA: TGTGCCAGCAGCGAACGGAACTACAATGAGCAGTTCTTC
CDR3 length: 13; clone size: many; J gene: TRBJ1-1; D gene: -; V gene: TRBV19; CDR3 protein: CASSISGGGEAFF; CDR3 DNA: TGTGCCAGTAGTATATCGGGCGGTGGTGAAGCTTTCTTT
CDR3 length: 17; clone size: -; J gene: TRBJ1-2; D gene: TRBD1; V gene: TRBV27; CDR3 protein: CASSLTGTGGSWYGYTF; CDR3 DNA: TGTGCCAGCAGTCTCACCGGGACAGGGGGATCATGGTATGGCTACACCTTC
CDR3 length: 15; clone size: few; J gene: TRBJ2-6; D gene: -; V gene: TRBV2; CDR3 protein: CASWGGNSGANVLTF; CDR3 DNA: TGTGCCAGCTGGGGCGGTAATTCTGGGGCCAACGTCCTGACTTTC
CDR3 length: 19; clone size: few; J gene: TRBJ2-6; D gene: -; V gene: TRBV2; CDR3 protein: CASSESWDTRNSGANVLTF; CDR3 DNA: TGTGCCAGCAGTGAAAGTTGGGACACACGAAACTCTGGGGCCAACGTCCTGACTTTC
CDR3 length: 13; clone size: -; J gene: TRBJ2-1; D gene: TRBD2; V gene: TRBV12-3/TRBV12-4; CDR3 protein: CASRAGGRGEQFF; CDR3 DNA: TGTGCCAGCCGCGCCGGGGGGAGAGGTGAGCAGTTCTTC
CDR3 length: 16; clone size: -; J gene: TRBJ2-2; D gene: TRBD2; V gene: TRBV28; CDR3 protein: CASTQLPSGHTGELFF; CDR3 DNA: TGTGCCAGCACCCAGCTCCCTAGCGGGCACACCGGGGAGCTGTTTTTT
CDR3 length: 16; clone size: few; J gene: TRBJ2-3; D gene: TRBD2; V gene: TRBV2; CDR3 protein: CASKAGGFTSTDTQYF; CDR3 DNA: TGTGCCAGCAAAGCGGGGGGGTTCACTAGCACAGATACGCAGTATTTT